This entry describes one T cell receptor beta chain. The antigen is not known. Sequencing was performed with immunoSEQ multiplex PCR; in TCRdb, only in-frame clones are kept and a portion is missing. The sample shows approximately 80,000 clones, less than 90% of them seen only once. The sample is drawn from a study of graft-versus-host responses after intestinal transplantation. The wider study: After anti-thymocyte globulin induction, recipients took tacrolimus and steroids for approximately three years. Regarding the study as a whole: GvH clones occurred in recipient marrow; some first appeared in ileum or blood. Researchers found peak circulating GvH clone levels linked to early post-transplant HvG declines.

CDR3 length: 11 amino acids. Germline loops: CDR1 SNHLY, CDR2 FYNNEI. With 3 bases removed from V and 9 bases from J, the gap between germline ends came to 9 bases. The receptor was isolated from a human donor who received an intestinal transplant. Sequenced here: unstimulated CD4+ T cells sorted from spleen or lymph node cells, sampled before intestinal transplant. The chain employs TRBV2 and TRBJ2-7; D remains unclear. The CDR3 protein is CASSDLSWQYF. CDR3 sequence (DNA): TGTGCCAGCAGTGATCTCTCCTGGCAGTACTTC.